This is a list of T cell receptor beta chains from one sample in a study of T cells in Graves' hyperthyroidism and ophthalmopathy. TCRdb processed the multiplex PCR reads anew with MiXCR; each CDR3 protein has one entry. Here the sample spans under 40,000 distinct CDR3 sequences, about 52% being singletons. The source material was blood. These receptors were taken from a woman aged 40 to 50 with Graves' ophthalmopathy. Both conserved end residues are part of each CDR3. D genes are given only for firm matches. Some rows have no size entry. The others give once, few or many, or a class for an expanded clone.

d_call	v_call	j_call	clone_size	cdr3_nt	cdr3_aa
NA	TRBV12-5	TRBJ2-5	NA	TGTGCTAGTGGTTGGACTAGGGGGAGGCTTGTAGAGACCCAGTACTTC	CASGWTRGRLVETQYF
TRBD2	TRBV2	TRBJ2-3	once	TGTGCCAGCAGACCTTGGATTCGACTAGCGGGGGTCACAGATACGCAGTATTTT	CASRPWIRLAGVTDTQYF
TRBD1	TRBV7-2	TRBJ2-7	NA	TGTGCCAGCAGGCCGGGACAGGTACATCCCGAGCAGTACTTC	CASRPGQVHPEQYF
NA	TRBV2	TRBJ1-5	NA	TGTGCCAGCGTACGTCTGAGCAATCAGCCCCAGCATTTT	CASVRLSNQPQHF
NA	TRBV14	TRBJ2-3	many	TGTGCCAGCAGCCCAGGACTGGGTTGGGATACGCAGTATTTT	CASSPGLGWDTQYF
NA	TRBV18	TRBJ2-7	many	TGTGCCAGCTCACCTACACGATCCTACGAGCAGTACTTC	CASSPTRSYEQYF
NA	TRBV28	TRBJ2-3	many	TGTGCCAGCAGTTTAGCCGGGAGAGCGACAGATACGCAGTATTTT	CASSLAGRATDTQYF
TRBD1	TRBV7-3	TRBJ2-3	NA	TGTGTCAGCAGCCGGACAGGGGGCACAGATACGCAGTATTTT	CVSSRTGGTDTQYF
TRBD2	TRBV6-2/TRBV6-3	TRBJ2-7	NA	TGTGCCAGCAGTTCCCGGGGGGGCCGGGGGGAGCAGTACTTC	CASSSRGGRGEQYF
TRBD2	TRBV20-1	TRBJ2-5	NA	TGCAGTGCTAGAGAGGGCGGGGGGGCCGGAGGGGGAGAGACCCAGTACTTC	CSAREGGGAGGGETQYF
TRBD2	TRBV5-6	TRBJ2-3	many	TGTGCCAGCAGCTTGGTTGGGACTAGCGGGGTAAGGCAGTATTTT	CASSLVGTSGVRQYF
NA	TRBV28	TRBJ1-1	many	TGTGCCAGTTTCTCGAACACTGAAGCTTTCTTT	CASFSNTEAFF
NA	TRBV29-1	TRBJ1-2	medium-sized	TGCAGCGTTTGGGACGGACGATACTATGGCTACACCTTC	CSVWDGRYYGYTF
NA	TRBV6-6	TRBJ2-1	NA	TGTGCCAGCAGTTACGAGTTAGGCGATGAGCAGTTCTTC	CASSYELGDEQFF
TRBD1	TRBV29-1	TRBJ1-4	NA	TGCAGCGGTACCATTGGACAGGCCCCCTATTTT	CSGTIGQAPYF
NA	TRBV14	TRBJ2-7	many	TGTGCCAGCAGCCTAAGGACGGGAGTTGGAGAGCAGTACTTC	CASSLRTGVGEQYF
TRBD2	TRBV20-1	TRBJ2-3	NA	TGCAGTGCTAGCGGTGGGCGGGGGTCCTACAATGAGCAGTATTTT	CSASGGRGSYNEQYF
NA	TRBV6-6	TRBJ2-7	many	TGTGCCAGCACCACCCCAAACGCCTACGAGCAGTACTTC	CASTTPNAYEQYF
NA	TRBV2	TRBJ2-7	NA	TGTGCCAGCACTATGGGAGTAGGGTACGAGCAGTACTTC	CASTMGVGYEQYF
TRBD2	TRBV29-1	TRBJ2-7	medium-sized	TGCAGCGTTGATGGGGGGGGAGAGCAGTACTTC	CSVDGGGEQYF
TRBD2	TRBV15	TRBJ2-7	once	TGTGCCACCAGCAGAGATTTAGGAAGAGGACTAGACCGAGTATACGAGCAGTACTTC	CATSRDLGRGLDRVYEQYF
NA	TRBV20-1	TRBJ2-3	once	TGCAGCACTTCGGGGGGCGGGGGTAAGGATGCGCGGTATTTT	CSTSGGGGKDARYF
NA	TRBV12-3/TRBV12-4	TRBJ1-4	many	TGTGCCAGCAGTTTTCATGGGTCTAATGAAAAACTGTTTTTT	CASSFHGSNEKLFF
NA	TRBV19	TRBJ2-1	many	TGTGCCAGTAGTATTGAAGGGTACTCCTACAATGAGCAGTTCTTC	CASSIEGYSYNEQFF
NA	TRBV7-9	TRBJ2-1	medium-sized	TGTGCCAGCAGCTTAGCGCTAGGAAACTACAATGAGCAGTTCTTC	CASSLALGNYNEQFF
NA	TRBV6-1	TRBJ2-7	many	TGTGCCAGCGGCGAGGGTCATGCCTACGAGCAGTACTTC	CASGEGHAYEQYF
NA	TRBV4-1	TRBJ1-2	many	TGCGCCAGCAGTCCAAGCACGGGGGGCGGTCGCTATGGCTACACCTTC	CASSPSTGGGRYGYTF
TRBD1	TRBV7-2	TRBJ2-7	many	TGTGCCAGCAGCTTAGCTGTTTTGGGACAGGGGCAGTACGAGCAGTACTTC	CASSLAVLGQGQYEQYF
TRBD2	TRBV7-3	TRBJ2-7	NA	TGTGCCAGCAGCTCCCTAGCGGGGGGCAACTCCTACGAGCAGTACTTC	CASSSLAGGNSYEQYF
NA	TRBV27	TRBJ2-5	few	TGTGCCAGCAGTTTAAGTCTGCGAGAGACCCAGTACTTC	CASSLSLRETQYF
NA	TRBV7-3	TRBJ2-7	once	TGTGCCAGCAGCTTAAGGGCAGGAAGCACCGGGGAGCAGTACTTC	CASSLRAGSTGEQYF
TRBD1	TRBV6-2/TRBV6-3	TRBJ2-7	many	TGTGCCAGCAGGTGGACAGGGAGCGACGAGCAGTACTTC	CASRWTGSDEQYF
TRBD2	TRBV9	TRBJ2-1	NA	TGTGCCAGCGGCCAAGTCACTAGCGGGGTACAGTTCTTC	CASGQVTSGVQFF
NA	TRBV15	TRBJ2-7	NA	TGTGCCACCAGCAGAGACCCCTTAAACGAGCAGTACTTC	CATSRDPLNEQYF
TRBD1	TRBV29-1	TRBJ2-7	medium-sized	TGCAGCGTGGCCTCATGGACAGGGGAATACTTC	CSVASWTGEYF
NA	TRBV6-5	TRBJ2-6	many	TGTGCCAGCAGTTACGGGGGCTCCGGGGCCAACGTCCTGACTTTC	CASSYGGSGANVLTF
TRBD2	TRBV2	TRBJ2-7	medium-sized	TGTGCCAGCGGTCGACTAGCGGCAAACTCCTACGAGCAGTACTTC	CASGRLAANSYEQYF
NA	TRBV7-9	TRBJ1-2	NA	TGTGCCAGCAGCTTACAAACAGCTGCTAACTATGGCTACACCTTC	CASSLQTAANYGYTF
NA	TRBV7-7	TRBJ1-5	NA	TGTGCCAGCAGCTCAACAGGGACCCTCGAGACCCAGCATTTT	CASSSTGTLETQHF
TRBD1	TRBV5-1	TRBJ2-6	many	TGCGCCAGCAGCTTCCGTCCGGGACAGGGAGCTGGGGCCAACGTCCTGACTTTC	CASSFRPGQGAGANVLTF
NA	TRBV2	TRBJ2-5	many	TGTGCCAGCAGTGAAATTCAGGGCGGAGCGACCCAGTACTTC	CASSEIQGGATQYF